The rows below give T cell receptor beta chains drawn from one sample of a study of shared clonotypes between healthy human individuals. TCRdb's table, derived via immunoSEQ multiplex PCR, lists solely in-frame clones and lacks some. In the table there are some 690,000 clones, about nine tenths of which are singletons. The sample comprised memory CD8+ T cells from PBMCs. The source is a young man in good health. Some clones in this sample may be carry-over from other donors' samples. Each CDR3 is given with its conserved first and last residue. The order of the fields is J gene, V gene, clone size, D gene, CDR3 DNA, CDR3 protein. D genes are given only for firm matches. Clone size is given for some rows only: seen once, a few or many times, or a class if the clone is expanded.

TRBJ2-1 | TRBV19 | - | - | TGTGCCACTAACAGTGGGCCCTACAATGAGCAGTTCTTC | CATNSGPYNEQFF
TRBJ2-5 | TRBV28 | - | - | TGTGCCAGCGCACAGCCTCCCCGGCAGACCCAGTACTTC | CASAQPPRQTQYF
TRBJ2-7 | TRBV2 | - | TRBD1 | TGTGCCAGCAGTGAGTGGACAGGAAGCTCCTACGAGCAGTACTTC | CASSEWTGSSYEQYF
TRBJ1-3 | TRBV6-1 | once | TRBD1 | TGTGCCAGCACCAGGACAGGGGTGGGAAACACCATATATTTT | CASTRTGVGNTIYF
TRBJ2-2 | TRBV5-4 | - | - | TGTGCCAGCAGCCCGACGACGGATACCGGGGAGCTGTTTTTT | CASSPTTDTGELFF
TRBJ2-2 | TRBV5-6 | few | TRBD1 | TGTGCCAGCAGCTCTGTTGGGACAGGGACGAACACCGGGGAGCTGTTTTTT | CASSSVGTGTNTGELFF
TRBJ1-5 | TRBV27 | - | - | TGTGCCAGCAGTTTATGGGCGCTCAATCAGCCCCAGCATTTT | CASSLWALNQPQHF
TRBJ2-1 | TRBV6-6 | - | - | TGTGCCAGCTGTTTCCCCGGGGGACCTGTGCCGGGTGAGCAGTTCTTC | CASCFPGGPVPGEQFF
TRBJ1-5 | TRBV29-1 | - | TRBD1 | TGCAGCGTTGGGACAGGGGATCGCAATCAGCCCCAGCATTTT | CSVGTGDRNQPQHF
TRBJ2-6 | TRBV28 | - | - | TGTGCCAGCAGTTTATCTCCGGAGGCCAACGTCCTGACTTTC | CASSLSPEANVLTF
TRBJ1-2 | TRBV19 | - | - | TGTGCCAGTAGTATACGTCAGGAACTTAACTATGGCTACACCTTC | CASSIRQELNYGYTF
TRBJ2-7 | TRBV30 | - | TRBD1 | TGTGCCTGGAGTGTTCCTTTCGCCAGGGGGCGAATCTACGAGCAGTACTTC | CAWSVPFARGRIYEQYF
TRBJ2-2 | TRBV13 | once | - | TGTGCCAGCAGCTTAGGGATGGACACCGGGGAGCTGTTTTTT | CASSLGMDTGELFF
TRBJ2-1 | TRBV7-9 | - | - | TGTGCCAGCTCCCGTACTGATGGTCCTGAGCAGTTCTTC | CASSRTDGPEQFF
TRBJ2-3 | TRBV29-1 | - | - | TGCAGCGTTGATTCTCTTAGCACAGATACGCAGTATTTT | CSVDSLSTDTQYF
TRBJ1-1 | TRBV2 | - | - | TGTGCCAGCAGAGGACGGTTGAACACTGAAGCTTTCTTT | CASRGRLNTEAFF
TRBJ2-2 | TRBV28 | - | - | TGTGCCAGCAGTTTACTCGTCGGTGGCGGGGAGCTGTTTTTT | CASSLLVGGGELFF
TRBJ2-1 | TRBV2 | - | - | TGTGCCAGCAGTCCTGGGTTTGTAAAGAATGAGCAGTTCTTC | CASSPGFVKNEQFF
TRBJ2-2 | TRBV28 | - | - | TGTGCCAGCAGCGTAAGACCCGGGGAGCTGTTTTTT | CASSVRPGELFF
TRBJ2-7 | TRBV5-1 | - | - | TGCGCCAGCAGCCCCGGGGGCGAGCAGTACTTC | CASSPGGEQYF
TRBJ2-2 | TRBV6-5 | - | - | TGTGCCAGCAGTTACTTCCAGGGTTACACCGGGGAGCTGTTTTTT | CASSYFQGYTGELFF
TRBJ2-7 | TRBV7-3 | - | - | TGTGCCAGCAGCTCAGGCCCTTGGGAGGTGGATCGCTCCTACGAGCAGTACTTC | CASSSGPWEVDRSYEQYF
TRBJ2-7 | TRBV7-9 | once | - | TGTGCCAGCAGTCCCGGACACCCCAACATGTACGAGCAGTACTTC | CASSPGHPNMYEQYF
TRBJ2-1 | TRBV4-3 | - | TRBD2 | TGCGCCAGCAGCCCAGCGGGACTAGCGGGAGACGATGAGTTCTTC | CASSPAGLAGDDEFF
TRBJ2-6 | TRBV7-8 | - | - | TGTGCCAGCAGCTCCTTGGACTGGCTAGGGACTGGGGCCAACGTCCTGACTTTC | CASSSLDWLGTGANVLTF
TRBJ2-1 | TRBV27 | once | - | TGTGCCAGCAGAGGCGGGACCTACAATGAGCAGTTCTTC | CASRGGTYNEQFF
TRBJ2-5 | TRBV2 | - | TRBD1 | TGTGCCAGCAGTGAGGAGGGACAGGGGACGGAGACCCAGTACTTC | CASSEEGQGTETQYF
TRBJ1-1 | TRBV13 | - | - | TGTGCCAGCGCTCCTCTACGTCGCACTGAAGCTTTCTTT | CASAPLRRTEAFF
TRBJ1-5 | TRBV2 | - | - | TGTGCCAGCAGTGATAGCAATCAGCCCCAGCATTTT | CASSDSNQPQHF
TRBJ2-7 | TRBV5-1 | once | TRBD1 | TGCGCCAGCAGCTTGGGGCCTGGGACAGGGAGAATAGAGCAGTACTTC | CASSLGPGTGRIEQYF
TRBJ2-7 | TRBV19 | - | - | TGTGCCAGTAGGGAAAGAGGCGCCTACGAGCAGTACTTC | CASRERGAYEQYF
TRBJ2-5 | TRBV27 | - | TRBD2 | TGTGCCAGCAGTTTAGCGGGAGGGTATGGAGAGACCCAGTACTTC | CASSLAGGYGETQYF
TRBJ2-1 | TRBV13 | - | - | TGTGCCAGCAGCTTAGTCCTAGAAATCCCCCCTGAGCAGTTCTTC | CASSLVLEIPPEQFF
TRBJ2-2 | TRBV11-2 | - | - | TGTGCCAGCAGCTTAGATCTCCAGGGTGTTGGGGCCGGGGAGCTGTTTTTT | CASSLDLQGVGAGELFF
TRBJ1-2 | TRBV27 | - | - | TGTGCCAGCAGTTTATCGAGCACAGGGTATGGCTACACCTTC | CASSLSSTGYGYTF
TRBJ2-1 | TRBV28 | - | - | TGTGCCAGCAGTCCCACCCCCCGGGAGACTCACAATGAGCAGTTCTTC | CASSPTPRETHNEQFF
TRBJ2-7 | TRBV7-8 | - | TRBD2 | TGTGCCAGCAGCTTAAACCCTAGCGGGAGCCACTCAAGCTACGAGCAGTACTTC | CASSLNPSGSHSSYEQYF
TRBJ2-1 | TRBV14 | - | - | TGTGCCAGCAGCTTAGGGGGCAATGAGCAGTTCTTC | CASSLGGNEQFF
TRBJ2-3 | TRBV25-1 | - | - | TGTGCCAGCAGTAGCGGAGTTGATACGCAGTATTTT | CASSSGVDTQYF
TRBJ2-7 | TRBV28 | - | - | TGTGCCAGCACTTCCGGGTTATCCTACGAGCAGTACTTC | CASTSGLSYEQYF
TRBJ1-1 | TRBV10-3 | - | - | TGTGCCATCAGTGAGTCTTTGGGCAGGTCGAACACTGAAGCTTTCTTT | CAISESLGRSNTEAFF
TRBJ2-7 | TRBV2 | once | - | TGTGCCAGCAGGCAGGGAAGGGGAAACGAGCAGTACTTC | CASRQGRGNEQYF
TRBJ2-7 | TRBV7-8 | - | TRBD2 | TGTGCCAGCACTAAAGCGGGGAGCTCCTACGAGCAGTACTTC | CASTKAGSSYEQYF
TRBJ1-3 | TRBV4-1 | many | - | TGCGCCAGCAGCCAAGATTTGGGGCGAGGAAACACCATATATTTT | CASSQDLGRGNTIYF
TRBJ2-2 | TRBV7-9 | - | - | TGTGCCAGCAGCTTTGTACAGGGCGGCGGGGAGCTGTTTTTT | CASSFVQGGGELFF
TRBJ2-2 | TRBV10-3 | - | - | TGTGCCATCAGTGAGACCGAGCGCCCCGCGAACACCGGGGAGCTGTTTTTT | CAISETERPANTGELFF
TRBJ1-4 | TRBV9 | - | - | TGTGCCAGCAGCGTGGGGCAGGGACTAAGAGAAAAACTGTTTTTT | CASSVGQGLREKLFF
TRBJ2-5 | TRBV29-1 | - | - | TGCAGCGTTGGAAAGGGGCTACGTGGGGAGACCCAGTACTTC | CSVGKGLRGETQYF
TRBJ2-1 | TRBV2 | - | - | TGTGCCAGCAGCAGGGTAGGAAAAAACAATGAGCAGTTCTTC | CASSRVGKNNEQFF
TRBJ2-1 | TRBV9 | - | TRBD1 | TGTGCCAGCAGCCCCAGGGGGCGTGAGCAGTTCTTC | CASSPRGREQFF
TRBJ2-5 | TRBV15 | - | - | TGTGCCACCAGCAGAGAGCCAGAGGGGGAAGAGACCCAGTACTTC | CATSREPEGEETQYF
TRBJ2-1 | TRBV19 | many | - | TGTGCCAGTAGTATAGCGGGAGAAGCCTACAATGAGCAGTTCTTC | CASSIAGEAYNEQFF
TRBJ1-4 | TRBV5-1 | - | - | TGCGCCAGCAGCTTGGCAGCAAGGACAGAAAAACTGTTTTTT | CASSLAARTEKLFF
TRBJ2-3 | TRBV28 | - | TRBD2 | TGTGCCAGCAGTTCGGGACTAGCGGTGTACGCAGATACGCAGTATTTT | CASSSGLAVYADTQYF
TRBJ2-3 | TRBV7-9 | - | - | TGTGCCAGCAGCTTAGGTTCTGTCCATGGTTATACGCAGTATTTT | CASSLGSVHGYTQYF
TRBJ2-7 | TRBV28 | once | - | TGTGCCAGCAGTCCCCTAGCCGTCTCCTCCTACGAGCAGTACTTC | CASSPLAVSSYEQYF
TRBJ1-1 | TRBV29-1 | - | - | TGCAGCGTTGAAGTCGCGAATTCGGGGGCTTTCTTT | CSVEVANSGAFF
TRBJ2-1 | TRBV19 | - | - | TGTGCCAGTATGGGGATGGCGGGAATCCTAGATGAGCAGTTCTTC | CASMGMAGILDEQFF
TRBJ2-2 | TRBV19 | - | TRBD2 | TGTGCCAGCACTAGCGGGAGGGCCATAGTCACCGGGGAGCTGTTTTTT | CASTSGRAIVTGELFF
TRBJ1-1 | TRBV30 | few | - | TGTGCCTGGAAGGAAGGGAACACTGAAGCTTTCTTT | CAWKEGNTEAFF